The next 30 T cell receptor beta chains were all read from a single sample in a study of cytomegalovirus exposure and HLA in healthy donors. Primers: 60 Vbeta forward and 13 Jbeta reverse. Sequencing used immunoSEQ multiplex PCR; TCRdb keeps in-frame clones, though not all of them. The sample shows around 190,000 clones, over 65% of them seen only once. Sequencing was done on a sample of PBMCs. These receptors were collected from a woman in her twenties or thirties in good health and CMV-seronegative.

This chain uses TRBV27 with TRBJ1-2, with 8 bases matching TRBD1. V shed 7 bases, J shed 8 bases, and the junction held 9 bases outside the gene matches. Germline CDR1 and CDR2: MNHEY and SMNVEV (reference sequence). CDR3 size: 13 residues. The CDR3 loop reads CASIGQGAQGYTF. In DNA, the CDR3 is TGTGCCAGCATTGGGCAGGGGGCGCAGGGCTACACCTTC.

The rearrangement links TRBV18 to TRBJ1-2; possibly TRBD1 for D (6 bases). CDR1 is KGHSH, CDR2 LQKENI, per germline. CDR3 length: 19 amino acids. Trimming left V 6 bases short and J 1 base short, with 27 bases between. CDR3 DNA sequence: TGTGCCAGCTCCGCGCAAGCCCCTACGCCGACAGGCGATAACTATGGCTACACCTTC. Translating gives CASSAQAPTPTGDNYGYTF.

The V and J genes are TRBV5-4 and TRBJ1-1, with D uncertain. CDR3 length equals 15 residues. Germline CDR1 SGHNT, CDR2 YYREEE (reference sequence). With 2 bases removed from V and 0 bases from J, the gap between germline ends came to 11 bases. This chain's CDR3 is CASSFPPSMNTEAFF. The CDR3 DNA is TGTGCCAGCAGCTTTCCACCAAGCATGAACACTGAAGCTTTCTTT.

CDR3 sequence reads: CASSLEQGYGYTF. As DNA, the CDR3 is TGTGCCAGCAGCTTGGAGCAGGGCTATGGCTACACCTTC. The chain carries TRBV5-4 and TRBJ1-2; a possible D gene is TRBD1 (5 bases). In germline, CDR1 is SGHNT, CDR2 YYREEE (reference sequence). This CDR3 region has 13 residues. Trimming took 0 bases from V and 4 from J, leaving 7 bases between them.

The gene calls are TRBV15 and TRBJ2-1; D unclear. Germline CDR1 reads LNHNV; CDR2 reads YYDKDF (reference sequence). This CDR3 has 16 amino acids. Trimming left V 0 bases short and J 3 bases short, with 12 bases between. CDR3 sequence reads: CATSRDRLGGYNEQFF. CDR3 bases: TGTGCCACCAGCAGAGATCGGCTTGGCGGCTACAATGAGCAGTTCTTC.

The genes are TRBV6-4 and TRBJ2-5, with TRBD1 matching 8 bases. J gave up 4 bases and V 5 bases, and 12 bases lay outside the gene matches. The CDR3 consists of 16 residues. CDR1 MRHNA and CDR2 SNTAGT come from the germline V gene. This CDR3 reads CASSPTGGGGRETQYF. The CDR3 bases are TGTGCCAGCAGTCCAACAGGGGGAGGAGGACGAGAGACCCAGTACTTC.

The CDR3: CASSFRNIQYF. The DNA of the CDR3 is TGTGCCAGCAGTTTTAGAAACATTCAGTACTTC. The rearrangement links TRBV27 to TRBJ2-4, with D unclear. Germline V CDR1 and CDR2: MNHEY, SMNVEV (reference sequence). CDR3 size: 11 residues. The V gene lost 3 bases and the J gene lost 6 bases, with 3 bases spanning the gap.

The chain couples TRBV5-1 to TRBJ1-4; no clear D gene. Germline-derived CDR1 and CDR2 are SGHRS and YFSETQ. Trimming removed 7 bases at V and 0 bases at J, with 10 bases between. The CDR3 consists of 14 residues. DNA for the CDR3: TGCGCCAGCTCTAGTTTAGCAACTAATGAAAAACTGTTTTTT. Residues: CASSSLATNEKLFF.

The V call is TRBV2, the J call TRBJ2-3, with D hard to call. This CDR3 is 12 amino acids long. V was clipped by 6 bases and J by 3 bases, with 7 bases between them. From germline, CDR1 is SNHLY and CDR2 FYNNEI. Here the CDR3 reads CASSPRTDTQYF. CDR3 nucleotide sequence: TGTGCCAGCAGCCCACGGACAGATACGCAGTATTTT.

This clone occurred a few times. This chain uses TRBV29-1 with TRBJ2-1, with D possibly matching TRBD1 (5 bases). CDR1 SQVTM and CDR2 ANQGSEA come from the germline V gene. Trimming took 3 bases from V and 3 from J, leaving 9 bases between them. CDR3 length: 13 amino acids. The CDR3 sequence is CSVEGQDYNEQFF. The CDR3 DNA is TGCAGCGTTGAGGGGCAGGACTACAATGAGCAGTTCTTC.

For the CDR3, the DNA is TGTGCCTGGAGCCGCGCGGGAGACGAAAAACTGTTTTTT. Translated: CAWSRAGDEKLFF. The chain employs TRBV30 and TRBJ1-4; D is unresolved. The ends were cut back, 3 bases at V and 8 bases at J, with 13 bases in the middle. Germline CDR1 and CDR2: GTSNPN and SVGIG (reference sequence). CDR3 length equals 13 residues.

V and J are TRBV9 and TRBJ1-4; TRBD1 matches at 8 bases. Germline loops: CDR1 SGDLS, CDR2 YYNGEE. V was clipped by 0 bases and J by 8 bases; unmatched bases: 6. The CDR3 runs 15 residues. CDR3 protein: CASSVGRGHREKLFF. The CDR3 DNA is TGTGCCAGCAGCGTAGGCAGGGGGCACAGAGAAAAACTGTTTTTT.

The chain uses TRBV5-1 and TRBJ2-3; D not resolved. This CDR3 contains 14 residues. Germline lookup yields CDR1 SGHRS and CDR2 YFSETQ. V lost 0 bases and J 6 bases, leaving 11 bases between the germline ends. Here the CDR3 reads CASSLGGAPDTQYF. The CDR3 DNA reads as TGCGCCAGCAGCTTGGGTGGAGCTCCCGATACGCAGTATTTT.

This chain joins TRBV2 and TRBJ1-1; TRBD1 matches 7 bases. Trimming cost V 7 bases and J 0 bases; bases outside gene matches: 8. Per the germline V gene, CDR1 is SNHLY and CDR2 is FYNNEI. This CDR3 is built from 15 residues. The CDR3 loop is CASNRDRSMNTEAFF. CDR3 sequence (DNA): TGTGCCAGCAATAGGGACAGATCCATGAACACTGAAGCTTTCTTT.

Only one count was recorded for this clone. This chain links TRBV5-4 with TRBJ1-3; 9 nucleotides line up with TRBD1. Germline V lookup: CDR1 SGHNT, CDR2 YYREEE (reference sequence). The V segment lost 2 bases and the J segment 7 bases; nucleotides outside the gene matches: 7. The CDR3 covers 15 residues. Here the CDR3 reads CASSFGQGIGNTIYF. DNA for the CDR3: TGTGCCAGCAGCTTCGGACAGGGGATAGGTAACACCATATATTTT.

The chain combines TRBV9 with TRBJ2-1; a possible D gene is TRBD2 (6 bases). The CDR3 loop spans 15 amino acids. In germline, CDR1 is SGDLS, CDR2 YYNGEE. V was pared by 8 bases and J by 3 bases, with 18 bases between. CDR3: CASTPSEGLYNEQFF. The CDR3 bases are TGTGCCAGTACCCCGTCGGAGGGGCTCTACAATGAGCAGTTCTTC.

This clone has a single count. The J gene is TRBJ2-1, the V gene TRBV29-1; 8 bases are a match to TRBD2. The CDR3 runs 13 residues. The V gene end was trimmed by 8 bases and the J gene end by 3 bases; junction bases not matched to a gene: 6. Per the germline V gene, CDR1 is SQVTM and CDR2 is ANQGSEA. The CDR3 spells CSLSGGLYNEQFF. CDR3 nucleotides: TGCAGCCTCTCGGGGGGGCTCTACAATGAGCAGTTCTTC.

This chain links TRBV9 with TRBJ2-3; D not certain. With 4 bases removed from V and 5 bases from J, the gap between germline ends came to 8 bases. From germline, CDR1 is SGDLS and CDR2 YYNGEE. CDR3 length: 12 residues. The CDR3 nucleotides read TGTGCCAGCAGCCCCGAGCTAGATACGCAGTATTTT. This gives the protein CASSPELDTQYF.

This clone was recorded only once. Written as DNA, the CDR3 is TGCAGCGTCGCGGGACAGTCTAGCACAGATACGCAGTATTTT. Residues: CSVAGQSSTDTQYF. This rearrangement joins TRBV29-1 to TRBJ2-3; D may be TRBD1 (7 bases). V was pared by 6 bases and J by 0 bases, with 13 bases between. The CDR3 covers 14 residues. The germline gives CDR1 SQVTM, CDR2 ANQGSEA.

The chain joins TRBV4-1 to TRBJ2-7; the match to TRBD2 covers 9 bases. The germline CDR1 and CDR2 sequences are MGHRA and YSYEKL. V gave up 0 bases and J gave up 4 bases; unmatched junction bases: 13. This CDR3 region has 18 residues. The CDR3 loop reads CASSQEAPPREGLYEQYF. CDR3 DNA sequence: TGCGCCAGCAGCCAAGAAGCCCCCCCGCGGGAGGGCCTGTACGAGCAGTACTTC.

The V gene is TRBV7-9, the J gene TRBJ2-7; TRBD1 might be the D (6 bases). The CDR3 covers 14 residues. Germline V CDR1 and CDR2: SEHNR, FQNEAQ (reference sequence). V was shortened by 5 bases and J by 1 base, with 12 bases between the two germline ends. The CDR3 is CASSGQQLSYEQYF. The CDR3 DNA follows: TGTGCCAGCAGCGGACAGCAACTATCCTACGAGCAGTACTTC.

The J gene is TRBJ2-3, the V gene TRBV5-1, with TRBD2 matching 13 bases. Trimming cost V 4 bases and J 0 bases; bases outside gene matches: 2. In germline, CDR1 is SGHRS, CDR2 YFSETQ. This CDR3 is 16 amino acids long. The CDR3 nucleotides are TGCGCCAGCAGCGGGGGACTAGCGGGGAGCACAGATACGCAGTATTTT. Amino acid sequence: CASSGGLAGSTDTQYF.

The CDR3 region is CASSRRQKQGEYTGELFF. The DNA of the CDR3 is TGCGCCAGCAGTCGAAGGCAAAAGCAGGGGGAATACACCGGGGAGCTGTTTTTT. This rearrangement joins TRBV4-1 to TRBJ2-2; 7 bases agree with TRBD1. The CDR3 length is 18 residues. Per the germline V gene, CDR1 is MGHRA and CDR2 is YSYEKL. V lost 6 bases, J lost 3 bases, and 16 bases stayed unmatched.

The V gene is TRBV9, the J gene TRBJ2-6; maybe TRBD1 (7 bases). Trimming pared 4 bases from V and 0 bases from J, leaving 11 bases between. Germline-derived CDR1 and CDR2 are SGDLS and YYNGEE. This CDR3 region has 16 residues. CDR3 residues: CASSSRGDSGANVLTF. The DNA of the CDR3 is TGTGCCAGCAGCTCCAGGGGGGACTCTGGGGCCAACGTCCTGACTTTC.

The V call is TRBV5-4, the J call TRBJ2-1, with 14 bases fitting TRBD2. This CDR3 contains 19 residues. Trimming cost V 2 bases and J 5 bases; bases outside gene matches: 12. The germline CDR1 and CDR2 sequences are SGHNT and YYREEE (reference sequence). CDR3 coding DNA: TGTGCCAGCAGCTTTGGGACTAGCGGGGGCGCTAACTTTAACAATGAGCAGTTCTTC. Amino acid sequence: CASSFGTSGGANFNNEQFF.

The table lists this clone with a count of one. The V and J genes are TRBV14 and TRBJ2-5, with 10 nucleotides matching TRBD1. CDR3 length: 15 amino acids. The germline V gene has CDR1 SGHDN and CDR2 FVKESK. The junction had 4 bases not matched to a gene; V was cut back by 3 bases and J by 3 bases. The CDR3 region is CASSQTGTGEETQYF. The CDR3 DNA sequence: TGTGCCAGCAGCCAGACCGGGACAGGGGAAGAGACCCAGTACTTC.

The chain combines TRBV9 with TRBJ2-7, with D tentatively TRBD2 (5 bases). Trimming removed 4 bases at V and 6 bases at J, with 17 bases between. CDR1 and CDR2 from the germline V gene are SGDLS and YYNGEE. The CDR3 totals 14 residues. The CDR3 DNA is TGTGCCAGCAGCCCGTCGGGCGGGCTCCTCGAGCAGTACTTC. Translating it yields CASSPSGGLLEQYF.

This CDR3 reads CAIREGQGAYEQYF. DNA of the CDR3: TGTGCCATCAGAGAAGGACAGGGAGCCTACGAGCAGTACTTC. The V and J genes are TRBV10-3 and TRBJ2-7; 8 nucleotides align to TRBD1. CDR1 and CDR2 from the germline V gene are ENHRY and SYGVKD. The ends lost 6 bases at V and 2 bases at J; junction bases unmatched: 6. The CDR3 is 14 residues long.

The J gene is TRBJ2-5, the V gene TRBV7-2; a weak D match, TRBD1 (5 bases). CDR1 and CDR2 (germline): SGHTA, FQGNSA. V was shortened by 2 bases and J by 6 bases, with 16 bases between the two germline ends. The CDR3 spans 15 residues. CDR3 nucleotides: TGTGCCAGCAGCTTACTGGTACAGGCTATGAAGACCCAGTACTTC. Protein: CASSLLVQAMKTQYF.

CDR3 nucleotides: TGCGCCAGCAGCCTCGGGACTAGGGGTGAGCAGTTCTTC. It yields the protein CASSLGTRGEQFF. The rearrangement uses TRBV4-1 and TRBJ2-1; 8 bases are shared with TRBD2. Germline lookup yields CDR1 MGHRA and CDR2 YSYEKL. The CDR3 length is 13 residues. V trimming: 4 bases; J trimming: 9 bases; junction bases outside the gene matches: 5.